This T cell receptor (beta chain) was captured in a study of blood T cell repertoires in COVID-19. The germline CDR1 and CDR2 sequences are MNHEY and SMNVEV (reference sequence). J gave up 5 bases and V 2 bases, and 10 bases lay outside the gene matches. The CDR3 runs 17 residues. TCRdb's table, derived via immunoSEQ multiplex PCR, lists solely in-frame clones and lacks some. The sample carries hundreds of thousands of clones, approximately 86% recorded once. The sequencing input was peripheral blood. The rearrangement links TRBV27 to TRBJ2-1; 9 positions match TRBD2. This TCR came from a woman in her 70s with COVID-19, enrolled during active disease. The CDR3 DNA sequence: TGTGCCAGCAGTTTAACGCCTAGCGGGGTTCTTAACAATGAGCAGTTCTTC. Translated, it gives CASSLTPSGVLNNEQFF.